Listed below are T cell receptor beta chains from one sample, sequenced in a study of CD8+ T cells in alopecia areata. TCRdb's copy holds only in-frame clones and misses some; the assay was immunoSEQ multiplex PCR. The table records about 190,000 clones, around 56% of them present only once. The sample consisted of CD4+ T cells sorted from blood, taken at week 4, from a patient treated with tofacitinib. The receptors stem from a human donor with alopecia areata. CDR3s include the opening cysteine and the closing phenylalanine or tryptophan. D genes are given only for firm matches. Expanded clones get a size class; other rows say once, few or many, or leave the size out.

size	J	V	D	DNA	CDR3
.	TRBJ1-1	TRBV30	.	TGTGCCTGTAACTCGCTCGGGAACACTGAAGCTTTCTTT	CACNSLGNTEAFF
few	TRBJ2-7	TRBV7-2	TRBD2	TGTGCCAGCAGCTCCCCTGGAGCGGGAGCCAACGAGCAGTACTTC	CASSSPGAGANEQYF
.	TRBJ2-5	TRBV15	.	TGTGCCACCAGCAGACAGCTGCTCCGGGAGACCCAGTACTTC	CATSRQLLRETQYF
.	TRBJ2-1	TRBV28	.	TGTGCCAGCACCTCCGGGGGTCCCGAGCAGTTCTTC	CASTSGGPEQFF
.	TRBJ2-7	TRBV30	TRBD2	TGTGCCTGGAGAGAAGAAGACACTAGCGGGAGACCATACGAGCAGTACTTC	CAWREEDTSGRPYEQYF
.	TRBJ2-7	TRBV30	TRBD2	TGTGCCTGGGCCCTGGGCGGGAGTCTGTACGAGCAGTACTTC	CAWALGGSLYEQYF
.	TRBJ2-3	TRBV29-1	TRBD2	TGCAGCGTTGAAAAAACTGGGGGGGCAGATACGCAGTATTTT	CSVEKTGGADTQYF
few	TRBJ1-1	TRBV30	.	TGTGCCTGGTCAGGGTTGGACACTGAAGCTTTCTTT	CAWSGLDTEAFF
.	TRBJ1-1	TRBV5-1	.	TGCGCCAGCAGCGTGGACACTTCGAACACTGAAGCTTTCTTT	CASSVDTSNTEAFF
once	TRBJ1-5	TRBV2	TRBD1	TGTGCCAGCGTTAGGGAACAGGGGAATCGTCAGCCCCAGCATTTT	CASVREQGNRQPQHF
few	TRBJ2-7	TRBV29-1	.	TGCAGCGTAGCTGACAGCTCCTACGAGCAGTACTTC	CSVADSSYEQYF
few	TRBJ1-1	TRBV28	.	TGTGCCAGCAGCCGAGTGCGTATCTCAGGGGTGAACACTGAAGCTTTCTTT	CASSRVRISGVNTEAFF
.	TRBJ2-7	TRBV2	.	TGTGCCAGCAGTGAACCGTGGGGAGTAAAGCCGGATTACGAGCAGTACTTC	CASSEPWGVKPDYEQYF
.	TRBJ2-7	TRBV21-1	.	TGTGCCAGCAGCAAACACTCGGTAGAGCAGTACTTC	CASSKHSVEQYF
few	TRBJ2-5	TRBV2	.	TGTGCCAGCACGGAAAACCAAGAGACCCAGTACTTC	CASTENQETQYF
.	TRBJ2-5	TRBV28	.	TGTGCCAGCAGTCCAAGTTCTCCGGGGACCCAGTACTTC	CASSPSSPGTQYF
.	TRBJ2-1	TRBV18	TRBD2	TGTGCCAGCTCGGTTGAGCTAGCGGGGAGCTCCTACAATGAGCAGTTCTTC	CASSVELAGSSYNEQFF
few	TRBJ2-5	TRBV5-1	TRBD1	TGCGCCAGCAGCTACGGGGACAGGGAAATGGAGACCCAGTACTTC	CASSYGDREMETQYF
once	TRBJ2-7	TRBV18	.	TGTGCCAGCTCACAACAGGGACACGAGCAGTACTTC	CASSQQGHEQYF
.	TRBJ2-2	TRBV28	TRBD1	TGTGCCAGCAGTGCGGGACAGGGTAACACCGGGGAGCTGTTTTTT	CASSAGQGNTGELFF
.	TRBJ2-1	TRBV30	TRBD1	TGTGCCTGGAGTTCCCGGGGAGGAGCCTCCGGGACAGGGGGCGAGCTAGCTAGCAATGAGCAGTTCTTC	CAWSSRGGASGTGGELASNEQFF
.	TRBJ1-2	TRBV7-2	.	TGTGCCAGCAGCTTGGGGGAGCTTAGCTATGGCTACACCTTC	CASSLGELSYGYTF
once	TRBJ2-4	TRBV14	.	TGTGCCAGCAGCCAAGGGCACCCACAGTACTTC	CASSQGHPQYF
.	TRBJ1-1	TRBV25-1	.	TGTGCCAGCAGTGGGGCGGGAGCGGGTAGAGCTTTCTTT	CASSGAGAGRAFF
.	TRBJ2-4	TRBV30	.	TGTGCCTGGAGCCTAACCGGGGGGCCAAACATTCAGTACTTC	CAWSLTGGPNIQYF
few	TRBJ2-5	TRBV29-1	TRBD2	TGCAGCCAAAAGACTAGCGGGAGGGGAGAGACCCAGTACTTC	CSQKTSGRGETQYF
.	TRBJ1-5	TRBV6-5	.	TGTGCCAGCTGGGGAGGCGGTCAGCCCCAGCATTTT	CASWGGGQPQHF
.	TRBJ1-1	TRBV30	.	TGTGCCTGGAGCCTGAAAGGACAGCCGTACACTGAAGCTTTCTTT	CAWSLKGQPYTEAFF